One and the same sample provided the 5 T cell receptor beta chains below, sequenced in a study of CD8 T cells in ankylosing spondylitis. Study-wide results and limits: It appeared that ankylosing spondylitis blood was characterized by a TCR beta motif of 8 or 9 highly homologous variants.

The antigens these receptors bind are not known. TCRdb re-called the 5' RACE reads with MiXCR, one entry per CDR3 protein. The table includes about 400,000 distinct CDR3 sequences, approximately 20% detected once. Material: blood, either unsorted or a sorted T cell fraction (not recorded which). The source of these receptors is a male donor with ankylosing spondylitis.

This clonotype showed up just a few times. The V gene is TRBV18, the J gene TRBJ2-5, with D uncertain. Trimming cost V 5 bases and J 1 base, with 11 bases left between them. The CDR3 runs 14 residues. Germline V gives CDR1 KGHSH, CDR2 LQKENI. The CDR3 nucleotides read TGTGCCAGCTCAGGGCCATGGAGCCAAGAGACCCAGTACTTC. This translates into CASSGPWSQETQYF.

The gene calls are TRBV7-3 and TRBJ2-2, with 8 bases lining up with TRBD2. This CDR3 has 15 amino acids. J gave up 4 bases and V 5 bases, and 6 bases lay outside the gene matches. Germline V gene data show CDR1 as SGHTA and CDR2 as FQGTGA. The CDR3 DNA is TGTGCCAGCAGCACTAGGGCGGGAGGCACCGGGGAGCTGTTTTTT. Residues: CASSTRAGGTGELFF.

The table lists this clonotype with many counts. CDR3 residues: CSGVVGRGDTQYF. CDR3 nucleotides: TGCAGCGGTGTTGTCGGAAGAGGAGATACGCAGTATTTT. The chain uses TRBV29-1 and TRBJ2-3; D is unresolved. The V gene lost 7 bases and the J gene lost 5 bases, with 16 bases spanning the gap. CDR3 length equals 13 residues. Per germline, CDR1 SQVTM and CDR2 ANQGSEA.

This clonotype was observed a handful of times. CDR3 in DNA: TGCGCCAGCAGTCAAATCGGACTAGCGGGAGGGCGTAACAATGAGCAGTTCTTC. Protein sequence: CASSQIGLAGGRNNEQFF. This sequence joins TRBV23-1 and TRBJ2-1; 15 bases fit TRBD2. TRBV23-1 is noted as an ORF with a role that remains uncertain. The CDR3 is 18 residues long. Trimming took 2 bases from V and 5 from J; bases not matched to a gene: 7.

CDR3 loop: CASSTTGGIGEQFF. CDR3 nucleotides: TGTGCCAGTAGTACTACAGGGGGCATCGGTGAGCAGTTCTTC. The J gene is TRBJ2-1, the V gene TRBV19, with 9 bases matching TRBD1. V dropped 4 bases and J dropped 9; count of bases not matched to a gene: 7. Germline values: CDR1 LNHDA, CDR2 SQIVND (reference sequence). This CDR3 contains 14 residues.